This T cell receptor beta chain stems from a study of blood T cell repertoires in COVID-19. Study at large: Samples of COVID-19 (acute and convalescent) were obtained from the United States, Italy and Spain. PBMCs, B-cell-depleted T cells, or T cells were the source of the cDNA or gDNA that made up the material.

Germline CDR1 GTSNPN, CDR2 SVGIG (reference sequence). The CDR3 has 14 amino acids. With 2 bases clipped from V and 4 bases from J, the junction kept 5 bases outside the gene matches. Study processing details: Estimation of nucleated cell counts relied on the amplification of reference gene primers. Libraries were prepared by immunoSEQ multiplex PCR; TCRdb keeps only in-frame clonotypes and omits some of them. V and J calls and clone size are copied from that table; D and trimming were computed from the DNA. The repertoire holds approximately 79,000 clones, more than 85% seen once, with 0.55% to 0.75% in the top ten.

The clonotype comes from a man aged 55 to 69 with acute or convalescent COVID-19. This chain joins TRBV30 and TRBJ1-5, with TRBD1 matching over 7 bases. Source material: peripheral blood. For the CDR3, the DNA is TGTGCCTGGAGTTACCGACAGGGAAATCAGCCCCAGCATTTT. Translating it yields CAWSYRQGNQPQHF.